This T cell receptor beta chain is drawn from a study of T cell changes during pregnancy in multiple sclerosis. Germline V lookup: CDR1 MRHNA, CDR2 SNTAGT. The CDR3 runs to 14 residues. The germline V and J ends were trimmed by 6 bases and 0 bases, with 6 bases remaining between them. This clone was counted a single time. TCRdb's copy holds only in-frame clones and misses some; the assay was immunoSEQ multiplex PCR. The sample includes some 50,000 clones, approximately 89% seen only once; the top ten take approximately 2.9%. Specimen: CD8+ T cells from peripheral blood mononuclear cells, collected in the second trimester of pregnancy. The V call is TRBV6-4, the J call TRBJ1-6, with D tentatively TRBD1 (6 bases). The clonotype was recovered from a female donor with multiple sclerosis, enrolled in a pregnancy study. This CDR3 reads CASRQGSYNSPLHF. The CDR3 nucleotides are TGTGCCAGCAGACAGGGCTCCTATAATTCACCCCTCCACTTT.